Following are 3 T cell receptor beta chains from one sample sequenced in a study of shared clonotypes between healthy human individuals. Measured with immunoSEQ multiplex PCR; TCRdb has only the in-frame clones, and not every one. The sample lists some 500,000 clones; approximately 95% were seen once. The sample consisted of naive CD4+ T cells sorted from blood. Documented subset: CD45RA+ positively selected. These receptors came from a woman younger than 45 in good health.

The gene calls are TRBV28 and TRBJ1-4; TRBD1 is a possible D gene (6 bases). The CDR3 consists of 20 residues. CDR1 is MDHEN, CDR2 SYDVKM, per germline. The germline V and J ends were trimmed by 1 base and 2 bases, with 23 bases remaining between them. The CDR3 sequence is CASSLLFGRGPHNTNEKLFF. CDR3 nucleotides: TGTGCCAGCAGTTTATTATTTGGGCGGGGGCCCCACAACACTAATGAAAAACTGTTTTTT.

The rearrangement joins TRBV5-8 to TRBJ2-1; no firm D call. The germline V gene encodes CDR1 SGHTS and CDR2 YDEGEE. The CDR3 consists of 16 residues. V lost 0 bases to trimming and J lost 0 bases, with 10 bases between them. DNA for the CDR3: TGTGCCAGCAGCTTGGCCGGTCCCCGCTCCTACAATGAGCAGTTCTTC. Protein sequence: CASSLAGPRSYNEQFF.

This chain's CDR3 is CASSLTASQETQYF. In DNA, the CDR3 is TGTGCCAGCAGCTTAACGGCCTCCCAAGAGACCCAGTACTTC. The chain employs TRBV7-3 and TRBJ2-5; D not resolved. CDR1 and CDR2 (germline): SGHTA, FQGTGA. This CDR3 spans 14 amino acids. The V end was cut by 0 bases, the J end by 1 base, with 6 bases between.